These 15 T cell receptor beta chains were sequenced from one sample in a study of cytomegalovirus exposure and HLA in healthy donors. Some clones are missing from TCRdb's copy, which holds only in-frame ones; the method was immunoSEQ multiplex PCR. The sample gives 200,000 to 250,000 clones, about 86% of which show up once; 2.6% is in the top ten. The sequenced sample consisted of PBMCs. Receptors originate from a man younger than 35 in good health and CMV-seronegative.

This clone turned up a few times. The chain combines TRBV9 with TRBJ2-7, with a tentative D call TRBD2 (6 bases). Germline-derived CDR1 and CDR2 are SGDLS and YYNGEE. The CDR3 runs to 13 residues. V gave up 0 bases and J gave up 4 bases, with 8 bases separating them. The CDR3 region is CASSVEEGYEQYF. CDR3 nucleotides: TGTGCCAGCAGCGTAGAGGAGGGGTACGAGCAGTACTTC.

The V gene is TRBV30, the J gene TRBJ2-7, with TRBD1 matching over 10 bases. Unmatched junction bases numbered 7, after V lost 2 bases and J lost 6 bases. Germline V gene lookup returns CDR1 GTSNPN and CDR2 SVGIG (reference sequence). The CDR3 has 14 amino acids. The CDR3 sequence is CAWSRGTGDAEQYF. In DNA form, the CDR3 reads TGTGCCTGGAGTCGAGGGACAGGGGACGCCGAGCAGTACTTC.

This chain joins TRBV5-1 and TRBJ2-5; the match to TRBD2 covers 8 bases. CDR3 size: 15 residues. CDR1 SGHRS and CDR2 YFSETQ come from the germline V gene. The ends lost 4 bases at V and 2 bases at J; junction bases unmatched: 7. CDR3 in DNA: TGCGCCAGCAGCGCCTCCGGGACTAGTCAAGAGACCCAGTACTTC. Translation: CASSASGTSQETQYF. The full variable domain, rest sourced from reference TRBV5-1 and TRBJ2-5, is KAGVTQTPRYLIKTRGQQVTLSCSPISGHRSVSWYQQTPGQGLQFLFEYFSETQRNKGNFPGRFSGRQFSNSRSEMNVSTLELGDSALYLCASSASGTSQETQYFGPGTRLLVL.

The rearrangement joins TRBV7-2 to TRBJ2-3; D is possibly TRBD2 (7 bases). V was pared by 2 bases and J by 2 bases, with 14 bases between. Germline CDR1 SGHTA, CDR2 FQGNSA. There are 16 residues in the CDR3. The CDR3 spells CASSLSRGGATDTQYF. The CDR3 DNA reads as TGTGCCAGCAGCTTATCGCGTGGGGGGGCCACAGATACGCAGTATTTT.

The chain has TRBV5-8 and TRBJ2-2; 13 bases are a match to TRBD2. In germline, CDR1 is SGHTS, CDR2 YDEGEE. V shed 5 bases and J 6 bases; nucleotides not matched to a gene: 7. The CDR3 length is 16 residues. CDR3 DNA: TGTGCCAGCAGGTGGAGACTAGCGGGAGGATCCGGGGAGCTGTTTTTT. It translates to CASRWRLAGGSGELFF.

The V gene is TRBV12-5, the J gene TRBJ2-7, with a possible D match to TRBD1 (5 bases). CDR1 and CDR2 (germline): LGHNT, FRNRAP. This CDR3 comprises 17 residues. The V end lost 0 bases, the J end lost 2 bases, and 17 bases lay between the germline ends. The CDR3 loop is CASGLVVGAEDPYEQYF. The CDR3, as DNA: TGTGCTAGTGGTTTGGTTGTAGGGGCAGAAGATCCCTACGAGCAGTACTTC. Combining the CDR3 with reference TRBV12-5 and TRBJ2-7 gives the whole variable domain DARVTQTPRHKVTEMGQEVTMRCQPILGHNTVFWYRQTMMQGLELLAYFRNRAPLDDSGMPKDRFSAEMPDATLATLKIQPSEPRDSAVYFCASGLVVGAEDPYEQYFGPGTRLTVT.

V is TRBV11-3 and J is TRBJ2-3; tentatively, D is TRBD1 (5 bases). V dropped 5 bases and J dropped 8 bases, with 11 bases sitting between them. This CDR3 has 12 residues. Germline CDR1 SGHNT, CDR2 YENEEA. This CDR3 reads CASSQGAFTQYF. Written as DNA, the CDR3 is TGTGCCAGCAGCCAGGGCGCATTTACGCAGTATTTT.

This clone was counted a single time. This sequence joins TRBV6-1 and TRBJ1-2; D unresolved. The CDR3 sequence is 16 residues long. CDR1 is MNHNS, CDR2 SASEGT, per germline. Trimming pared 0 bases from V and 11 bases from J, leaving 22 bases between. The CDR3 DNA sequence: TGTGCCAGCAGTGAAGCGAGTTTTTGGGCAGATGCCCAGTACACCTTC. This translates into CASSEASFWADAQYTF.

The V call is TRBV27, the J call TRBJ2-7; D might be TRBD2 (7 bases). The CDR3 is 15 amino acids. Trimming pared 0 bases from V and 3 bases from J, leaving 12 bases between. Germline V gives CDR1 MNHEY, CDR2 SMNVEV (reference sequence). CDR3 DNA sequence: TGTGCCAGCAGTTTATCTTTCGGGGGGCGCTACGAGCAGTACTTC. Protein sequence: CASSLSFGGRYEQYF.

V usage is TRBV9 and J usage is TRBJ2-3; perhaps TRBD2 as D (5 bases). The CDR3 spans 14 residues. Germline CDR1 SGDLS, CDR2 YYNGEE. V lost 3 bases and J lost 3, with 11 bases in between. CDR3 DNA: TGTGCCAGCAGCGACGGGGTCTTGACAGATACGCAGTATTTT. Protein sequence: CASSDGVLTDTQYF.

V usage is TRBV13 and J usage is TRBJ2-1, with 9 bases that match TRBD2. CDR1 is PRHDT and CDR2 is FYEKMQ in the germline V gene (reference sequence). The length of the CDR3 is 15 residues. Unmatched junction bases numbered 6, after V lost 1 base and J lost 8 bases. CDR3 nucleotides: TGTGCCAGCAGCTTAGACCAGCGGGAGGTCGATGAGCAGTTCTTC. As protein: CASSLDQREVDEQFF.

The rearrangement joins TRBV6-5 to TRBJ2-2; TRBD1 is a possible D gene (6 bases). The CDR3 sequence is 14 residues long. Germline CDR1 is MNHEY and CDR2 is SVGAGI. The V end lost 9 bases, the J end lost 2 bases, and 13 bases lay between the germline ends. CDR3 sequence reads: CASGTRVNTGELFF. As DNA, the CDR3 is TGTGCCAGTGGGACAAGAGTAAACACCGGGGAGCTGTTTTTT.

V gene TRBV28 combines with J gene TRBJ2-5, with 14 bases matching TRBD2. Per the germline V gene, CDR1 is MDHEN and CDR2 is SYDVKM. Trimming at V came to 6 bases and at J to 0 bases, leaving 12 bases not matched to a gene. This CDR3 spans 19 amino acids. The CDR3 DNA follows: TGTGCCAGCAGCTGGACCGGGACTAGCGGGGGCCCGTACCAAGAGACCCAGTACTTC. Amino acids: CASSWTGTSGGPYQETQYF.

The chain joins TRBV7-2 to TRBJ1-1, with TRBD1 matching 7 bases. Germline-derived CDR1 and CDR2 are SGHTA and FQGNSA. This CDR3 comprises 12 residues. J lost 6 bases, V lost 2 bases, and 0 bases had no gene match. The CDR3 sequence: CASSLQGAEAFF. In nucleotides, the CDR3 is TGTGCCAGCAGCTTACAGGGGGCTGAAGCTTTCTTT.

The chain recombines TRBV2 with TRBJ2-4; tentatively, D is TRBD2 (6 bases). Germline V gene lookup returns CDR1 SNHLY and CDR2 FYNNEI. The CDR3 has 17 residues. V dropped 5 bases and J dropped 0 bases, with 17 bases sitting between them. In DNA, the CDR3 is TGTGCCAGCAGTCCCCGGGGCGGGGAACTAGCCAAAAACATTCAGTACTTC. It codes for CASSPRGGELAKNIQYF. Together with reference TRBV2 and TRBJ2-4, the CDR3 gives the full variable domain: EPEVTQTPSHQVTQMGQEVILRCVPISNHLYFYWYRQILGQKVEFLVSFYNNEISEKSEIFDDQFSVERPDGSNFTLKIRSTKLEDSAMYFCASSPRGGELAKNIQYFGAGTRLSVL.